This TCR beta chain appears in the sequencing data of a study of cytomegalovirus exposure and HLA in healthy donors. Regarding this clone: Its matching antigen is unknown.

The CDR3 totals 19 residues. Germline loops: CDR1 SGHAT, CDR2 FQNNGV. V trimming: 0 bases; J trimming: 2 bases; junction bases outside the gene matches: 12. Notes on the study in general: When a later analysis compared HLA-associated TCR beta chains with equally common others, the HLA-associated chains turned out to be more clonally expanded and to have lower generation probabilities. Excluded were some V segments that proved indistinguishable, including TRBV6-2 and TRBV6-3.

The study ran its PCR with 60 Vbeta and 13 Jbeta primers. Assay: immunoSEQ multiplex PCR; the TCRdb copy retains only in-frame clones and omits some. The sample has some 200,000 clones; 75% to 90% are singletons. The TCR sequence derives from a woman between 50 and 59 years old in good health and CMV-seropositive. Source material: PBMCs. The rearrangement joins TRBV11-2 to TRBJ1-4; 7 bases line up with TRBD1. CDR3 region: CASSLDYIVGRGTNEKLFF. For the CDR3, the DNA is TGTGCCAGCAGCTTAGACTACATAGTCGGCAGGGGGACTAATGAAAAACTGTTTTTT.